This record concerns one T cell receptor beta chain sequence. The antigen is undetermined. This record comes from a study of T cell responses to AZD1222 COVID-19 vaccine. Study as a whole: Second-dose intervals near 4 or 12 weeks were combined.

Method: immunoSEQ multiplex PCR; TCRdb's copy keeps in-frame clones and lacks some. The sample has about 180,000 clones, just over 85% seen once. Study results and caveats: Females outnumbered males among donors, who were mostly white British; clonal diversity was possibly underestimated. Vaccination with two AZD1222 doses was followed by a rise in Spike-specific TCR breadth and depth. The reported proportion of spike-specific TCRs targeting unmutated variant regions was nearly half.

V was pared by 2 bases and J by 0 bases, with 1 base between. CDR1 is MNHEY and CDR2 is SVGAGI in the germline V gene. This CDR3 has 13 amino acids. The specimen comprised peripheral blood, sampled on day 0 of AZD1222 vaccination. The rearrangement joins TRBV6-5 to TRBJ1-4; D gene ambiguous. This TCR derives from an adult in good health. CDR3 loop: CASSYATNEKLFF. CDR3 DNA: TGTGCCAGCAGTTACGCAACTAATGAAAAACTGTTTTTT.